Below are 20 T cell receptor beta chains sequenced from a single sample in a study of blood T cell repertoires in COVID-19 (dated by TCRdb to 2020 to 2021). The library was obtained by the immunoSEQ multiplex PCR assay. TCRdb carries this immuneACCESS record with in-frame sequences only. Its versions omit some clonotypes, under half of them owing to an unresolved V gene in the studies checked, with the rest unexplained. The sample contains approximately 20,000 clones, 65% to 90% of them found a single time. The ten largest clones add up to 60% to 65% of the sample. Source material: peripheral blood. These receptors were collected from an elderly man with acute or convalescent COVID-19.

The chain carries TRBV3-1 (or the pseudogene TRBV3-2) and TRBJ2-3; D unresolved. The CDR3 is 13 residues long. Trimming shortened V by 1 base and J by 4 bases, and 6 bases separated the two germline ends. CDR1 is LGHDT and CDR2 is YNNKEL in the germline V gene (reference sequence). CDR3: CASSQGRADTQYF. The CDR3 DNA reads as TGTGCCAGCAGCCAAGGAAGAGCAGATACGCAGTATTTT.

The rearrangement uses TRBV27 and TRBJ2-3, with 11 bases aligning to TRBD1. The CDR3 contains 13 residues. Per the germline V gene, CDR1 is MNHEY and CDR2 is SMNVEV (reference sequence). V was pared by 8 bases and J by 4 bases, with 2 bases of the junction left unmatched. CDR3 bases: TGTGCCAGCCGGACAGGGGGCGCAGATACGCAGTATTTT. Its translation: CASRTGGADTQYF.

This clone was picked up one time. CDR3 sequence: CASSPDRDGYTF. The CDR3 DNA sequence: TGCGCCAGCAGCCCCGACAGGGATGGCTACACCTTC. The genes are TRBV5-1 and TRBJ1-2, with 7 bases identical to TRBD1. This CDR3 spans 12 amino acids. The ends lost 4 bases at V and 6 bases at J; junction bases unmatched: 3. The germline gives CDR1 SGHRS, CDR2 YFSETQ.

This clone has a single count. This chain joins TRBV29-1 and TRBJ1-2; 7 bases map to TRBD1. Per the germline V gene, CDR1 is SQVTM and CDR2 is ANQGSEA. The length of the CDR3 is 13 residues. V shed 6 bases and J 4 bases; nucleotides not matched to a gene: 8. The CDR3 coding sequence is TGCAGCGTCGCTCCCGGGACAGTCTATGGCTACACCTTC. This translates into CSVAPGTVYGYTF.

The rearrangement links TRBV28 to TRBJ1-4, with 7 bases lining up with TRBD1. There are 14 residues in the CDR3. The ends lost 6 bases at V and 8 bases at J; junction bases unmatched: 9. Germline CDR1 and CDR2: MDHEN and SYDVKM. Written as DNA, the CDR3 is TGTGCCAGCAGGTCTACAGGGGAGTGGGAAAAACTGTTTTTT. Residues: CASRSTGEWEKLFF.

V usage is TRBV3-1 (or the pseudogene TRBV3-2) and J usage is TRBJ1-6; D is uncertain. Trimming took off 2 bases at V and 4 bases at J, with 18 bases between the two ends. CDR3 length: 18 residues. Per germline, CDR1 LGHDT and CDR2 YNNKEL (reference sequence). CDR3 DNA: TGTGCCAGCAGCCAATACGGGGAAATCTCACTATATAATTCACCCCTCCACTTT. It specifies CASSQYGEISLYNSPLHF.

The chain employs TRBV7-9 and TRBJ2-1; 9 nucleotides line up with TRBD2. CDR3 length: 15 residues. J lost 7 bases, V lost 3 bases, and 7 bases had no gene match. CDR1 and CDR2 (germline): SEHNR, FQNEAQ (reference sequence). CDR3 sequence: CASSFRGGAVNEQFF. The CDR3 nucleotides are TGTGCCAGCAGCTTCCGCGGGGGGGCCGTGAATGAGCAGTTCTTC.

This clone was seen only once. V usage is TRBV19 and J usage is TRBJ2-3, with a possible D match to TRBD2 (7 bases). The V and J ends lost 6 bases and 4 bases respectively, with 14 bases between them. The CDR3 runs to 14 residues. The germline gives CDR1 LNHDA, CDR2 SQIVND (reference sequence). In DNA, the CDR3 is TGTGCCAGTAGGCGAACGGGGGGCCCAGATACGCAGTATTTT. Amino acid sequence: CASRRTGGPDTQYF.

V gene TRBV30 combines with J gene TRBJ2-5; tentatively, D is TRBD2 (5 bases). Looked up from germline, CDR1 is GTSNPN and CDR2 is SVGIG (reference sequence). Trimming stripped 3 bases from V and 2 bases from J, with 13 bases between. This CDR3 region has 14 residues. The CDR3 loop is CAWSGRRAQETQYF. In DNA, the CDR3 is TGTGCCTGGAGCGGCAGGCGGGCTCAAGAGACCCAGTACTTC.

The rearrangement links TRBV7-2 to TRBJ2-7; 7 positions agree with TRBD1. With 1 base clipped from V and 3 bases from J, the junction kept 3 bases outside the gene matches. The CDR3 covers 14 residues. Germline loops: CDR1 SGHTA, CDR2 FQGNSA. The chain's CDR3 is CASSLGRTGYEQYF. DNA for the CDR3: TGTGCCAGCAGCTTAGGAAGGACAGGCTACGAGCAGTACTTC.

This rearrangement joins TRBV28 to TRBJ2-6; D not resolved. V lost 10 bases to trimming and J lost 2 bases, with 6 bases between them. Germline-derived CDR1 and CDR2 are MDHEN and SYDVKM. This CDR3 spans 12 amino acids. The CDR3 bases are TGTGCCACCCGGGCTGGGGCCAACGTCCTGACTTTC. Translated: CATRAGANVLTF.

This clone has more than one count but fewer than ten. The chain recombines TRBV28 with TRBJ2-3; 10 nucleotides align to TRBD2. V shed 5 bases and J 5 bases; nucleotides not matched to a gene: 13. CDR3 length equals 17 residues. In germline, CDR1 is MDHEN, CDR2 SYDVKM. The CDR3 coding sequence is TGTGCCAGCAGTGAGGGATCCCTAGCGGGGGAGGGAGATACGCAGTATTTT. Its translation: CASSEGSLAGEGDTQYF.

The V gene is TRBV7-3, the J gene TRBJ2-7; maybe TRBD2 (6 bases). CDR3 length: 14 amino acids. Trimming took 3 bases from V and 0 from J, leaving 9 bases between them. From germline, CDR1 is SGHTA and CDR2 FQGTGA. The CDR3 nucleotides are TGTGCCAGCAGCTTCGGGGGACCCTCCTACGAGCAGTACTTC. Its translation is CASSFGGPSYEQYF.

This clone was seen only once. The CDR3 DNA is TGTGCCAGCTCACCCGGGACAGGGGCCCTGAACACTGAAGCTTTCTTT. Its translation is CASSPGTGALNTEAFF. The rearrangement uses TRBV18 and TRBJ1-1; 10 positions agree with TRBD1. Germline V CDR1 and CDR2: KGHSH, LQKENI. The trim removed 3 bases at V and 0 bases at J, leaving 4 bases unmatched. The length of the CDR3 is 16 residues.

This clone was picked up a small number of times. The chain carries TRBV7-6 and TRBJ2-5, with 10 bases identical to TRBD2. CDR1 is SGHVS, CDR2 FNYEAQ, per germline. Trimming removed 3 bases from V and 7 bases from J; junction bases left unmatched: 8. This CDR3 has 15 amino acids. CDR3 in amino acids: CASSFTSGAVGTQYF. For the CDR3, the DNA is TGTGCCAGCAGCTTCACTAGCGGGGCCGTCGGGACCCAGTACTTC.

This CDR3 reads CASSPGQGLQNEKLFF. The CDR3 DNA is TGCGCCAGCAGCCCGGGACAGGGCTTACAAAATGAAAAACTGTTTTTT. The genes are TRBV5-1 and TRBJ1-4; 9 positions match TRBD1. Trimming removed 4 bases from V and 5 bases from J; junction bases left unmatched: 9. CDR1 and CDR2 from the germline V gene are SGHRS and YFSETQ. CDR3 length: 16 amino acids.

The gene calls are TRBV9 and TRBJ1-5; weak D call: TRBD1 (5 bases). The CDR3 is made up of 15 amino acids. The V gene's germline CDR1 is SGDLS and CDR2 YYNGEE. V lost 0 bases to trimming and J lost 6 bases, with 13 bases between them. The CDR3 DNA sequence: TGTGCCAGCAGCGTAGGTTGGGGGGAGGCTCAGCCCCAGCATTTT. It encodes CASSVGWGEAQPQHF.

This clone was detected only a few times. The chain combines TRBV19 with TRBJ1-2, with 7 nucleotides matching TRBD1. CDR1 is LNHDA and CDR2 is SQIVND in the germline V gene (reference sequence). The CDR3 is 15 amino acids. V was clipped by 10 bases and J by 1 base; unmatched bases: 12. CDR3 nucleotide sequence: TGTGCCACCTCGGACAGGAATCTTAATAACTATGGCTACACCTTC. Its protein is CATSDRNLNNYGYTF.

V gene TRBV30 combines with J gene TRBJ2-5, with D possibly TRBD2 on 6 matching bases. With 7 bases removed from V and 5 bases from J, the gap between germline ends came to 23 bases. This CDR3 is built from 15 residues. CDR1 is GTSNPN, CDR2 SVGIG, per germline (reference sequence). Here the CDR3 reads CASALTPGSGETQYF. The CDR3 coding sequence is TGTGCCTCCGCCCTTACCCCTGGGAGCGGGGAGACCCAGTACTTC.

The sample holds a few counts of this clone. The rearrangement links TRBV28 to TRBJ2-7; 11 nucleotides match TRBD1. Trimming at V came to 3 bases and at J to 3 bases, leaving 1 base not matched to a gene. Germline-derived CDR1 and CDR2 are MDHEN and SYDVKM. CDR3 length equals 14 residues. CDR3 amino acids: CASSLGQGGYEQYF. The CDR3, as DNA: TGTGCCAGCAGTTTGGGACAGGGGGGCTACGAGCAGTACTTC.